This T cell receptor (beta chain) was recovered during a study of T cells in localized non-small cell lung cancer. Some clones are missing from TCRdb's copy, which holds only in-frame ones; the method was immunoSEQ multiplex PCR. Counted here are about 40,000 clones, approximately 86% occurring once; the ten biggest clones make up about 6%. A word on this clone: Its antigen is as yet unknown.

Whole-study results and caveats: Analysis by sequencing included only one tumor region, so heterogeneity remains possible. Adjacent uninvolved lung tissue had the highest T cell clonality, exceeding tumor. Median detection of top 100 tumor clones in adjacent lung was 57 clones. A higher density of T cells in blood coincided with extended overall survival.

The CDR3 length is 15 residues. Germline CDR1 and CDR2: MNHNS and SASEGT. V was clipped by 6 bases and J by 3 bases; unmatched bases: 9. Here the sequenced sample was peripheral blood, taken before any cancer treatment. The rearrangement joins TRBV6-1 to TRBJ2-3; 7 bases map to TRBD1. This TCR came from a man aged 35 to 69 with stage I lung adenocarcinoma. DNA of the CDR3: TGTGCCAGCAGCATTCAGGGGGTACGAACAGATACGCAGTATTTT. The encoded protein is CASSIQGVRTDTQYF.